This TCR beta chain was sequenced in a study of OX40 agonist ivuxolimab in advanced cancers. About the research overall: Subjects had a mean age of approximately 60 years, with a range of about 23 to 90; approximately 83% were male. Under the entry rules, prior anti-PD-1, anti-PD-L1 or anti-CTLA-4 therapy was allowed, and less than 50% had some.

Study results and caveats: The mean number of expanded clones was higher in CD8+ T cells than in CD4+. At 0.1 to 3.0 mg/kg and by week 6, clonal expansion occurred in CD4+ and CD8+ blood T cells.

The CDR3 totals 15 residues. CDR1 is SGHTA, CDR2 FQGNSA, per germline. V was shortened by 5 bases and J by 4 bases, with 17 bases between the two germline ends. In the case of this clone: Its antigen is not known.

This table comes from immunoSEQ multiplex PCR, and its TCRdb copy is limited to in-frame clones, with some not included. Of about 150,000 clones in the sample, around 94% are singletons; the top ten hold approximately 0.32%. This sequence was found in an adult with an advanced solid tumor such as melanoma, head and neck, liver or kidney cancer. The starting material was CD4+ or CD8+ T cells sorted from blood, obtained in a trial of the OX40 agonist ivuxolimab. The chain employs TRBV7-2 and TRBJ2-5, with D possibly matching TRBD2 (6 bases). The CDR3 nucleotides are TGTGCCAGCAGCAACTCGCGAGGGCGGGGAGAGACCCAGTACTTC. It yields the protein CASSNSRGRGETQYF.